What follows describes a single TCR beta chain. The antigen remains undetermined. The data were produced by immunoSEQ multiplex PCR, yet TCRdb's version contains in-frame clones alone and is incomplete. The sample lists about 83,000 clones; 90% to 95% were seen once. The sample is drawn from a study of T cell responses to AZD1222 COVID-19 vaccine. Study findings and constraints: Donors were mostly white British, more females; clonal diversity possibly underestimated. The CD4 TCRs associated with vaccination extended across spike and predominated at 160-218 and 743-854. Unmutated variant regions are reportedly targeted by nearly half of spike-specific TCRs.

This CDR3 is built from 12 residues. Germline V gene sequence: CDR1 GTSNPN, CDR2 SVGIG (reference sequence). V was clipped by 1 base and J by 5 bases, with 6 bases between them. This rearrangement joins TRBV30 to TRBJ2-1; D not resolved. The receptor comes from an adult in good health. The sequenced sample was peripheral blood, obtained on day 0 of MenACWY control vaccination. DNA of the CDR3: TGTGCCTGGAGTGCCCTTGACAATGAGCAGTTCTTC. Translation: CAWSALDNEQFF.